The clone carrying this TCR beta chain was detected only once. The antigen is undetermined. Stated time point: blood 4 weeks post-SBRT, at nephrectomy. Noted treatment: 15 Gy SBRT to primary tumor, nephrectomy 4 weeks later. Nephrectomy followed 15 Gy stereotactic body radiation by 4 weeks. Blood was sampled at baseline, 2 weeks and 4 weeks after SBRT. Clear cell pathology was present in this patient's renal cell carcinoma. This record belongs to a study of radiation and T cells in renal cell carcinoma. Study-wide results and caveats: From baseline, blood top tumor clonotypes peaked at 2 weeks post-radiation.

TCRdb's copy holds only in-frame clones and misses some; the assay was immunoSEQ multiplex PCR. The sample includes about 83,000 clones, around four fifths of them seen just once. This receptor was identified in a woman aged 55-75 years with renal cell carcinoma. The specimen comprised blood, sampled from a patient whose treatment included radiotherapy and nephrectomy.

The CDR3 sequence: CASIQDRGGNTEAFF. CDR3 in DNA: TGTGCCAGCATTCAGGACAGGGGCGGGAACACTGAAGCTTTCTTT. The genes are TRBV6-6 and TRBJ1-1; 9 nucleotides agree with TRBD1. The CDR3 is 15 amino acids. CDR1 is MNHNY, CDR2 SVGAGI, per germline (reference sequence). V lost 7 bases to trimming and J lost 1 base; unmatched junction nucleotides: 7.